This TCR beta chain came from a study of siplizumab effects on memory and regulatory T cells. Study-level points and caveats: Among mappable alloreactive CD4+ clones, the Treg-derived fraction averaged roughly 70% with siplizumab versus around 26% in controls. To unstimulated subsets, only a minor fraction of alloreactive clones could be mapped. Siplizumab caused a significant drop in alloreactive sequences traceable to unstimulated CD4+ memory cells.

Clones were sequenced by immunoSEQ multiplex PCR, and TCRdb holds only the in-frame ones, with some missing. The sample includes 100,000 or so clones, roughly 94% of them seen just once. The CDR3 spans 14 residues. The germline V and J ends were trimmed by 4 bases and 7 bases, with 14 bases remaining between them. Germline CDR1 is LNHDA and CDR2 is SQIVND (reference sequence). As to this clone: Its antigen is not identified.

The sequence derives from a human donor in good health. The rearrangement uses TRBV19 and TRBJ1-5; a possible D gene is TRBD1 (6 bases). The sample was non-Treg CD4+ T cells sorted from blood. The CDR3 DNA sequence: TGTGCCAGTAGTACCACAGGGCGATGGCAGCCCCAGCATTTT. As protein: CASSTTGRWQPQHF.